This TCR beta chain was sequenced during a study of beta chain features in type 1 diabetes. The whole isolated RNA underwent reverse transcription, so sequencing captured expressed TCRB transcripts. Sequencing was performed with immunoSEQ multiplex PCR; in TCRdb, only in-frame clones are kept and a portion is missing. The data hold about 620,000 clones, with about 14% observed a single time. Germline V gene lookup returns CDR1 SGDLS and CDR2 YYNGEE. The CDR3 loop spans 18 amino acids. The ends lost 0 bases at V and 2 bases at J; junction bases unmatched: 12. Points on this clone: Its antigen is not known.

General study results and limits: Insertion counts at VDJ junctions were lower in type 1 diabetes patients, who also showed more deletions there.

The clonotype originates from a man aged 18 to 29 in good health. Material for sequencing was naive CD4+ T cells from blood. The chain uses TRBV9 and TRBJ2-3; TRBD1 aligns across 7 bases. The CDR3 region is CASSVGGVQGKTTDTQYF. The CDR3 bases are TGTGCCAGCAGCGTAGGAGGGGTACAGGGGAAGACCACAGATACGCAGTATTTT.